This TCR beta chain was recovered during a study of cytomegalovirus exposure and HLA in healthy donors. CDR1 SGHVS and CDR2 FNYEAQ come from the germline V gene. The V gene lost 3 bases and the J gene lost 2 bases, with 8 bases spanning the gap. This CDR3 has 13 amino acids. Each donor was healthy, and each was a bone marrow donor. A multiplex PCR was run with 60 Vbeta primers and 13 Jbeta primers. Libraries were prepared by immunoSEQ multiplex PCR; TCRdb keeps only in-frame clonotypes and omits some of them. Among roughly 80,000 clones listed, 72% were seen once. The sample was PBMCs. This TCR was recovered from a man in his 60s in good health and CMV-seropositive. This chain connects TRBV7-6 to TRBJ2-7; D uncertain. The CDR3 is CASSFNIAYEQYF. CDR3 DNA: TGTGCCAGCAGCTTTAATATAGCCTACGAGCAGTACTTC.